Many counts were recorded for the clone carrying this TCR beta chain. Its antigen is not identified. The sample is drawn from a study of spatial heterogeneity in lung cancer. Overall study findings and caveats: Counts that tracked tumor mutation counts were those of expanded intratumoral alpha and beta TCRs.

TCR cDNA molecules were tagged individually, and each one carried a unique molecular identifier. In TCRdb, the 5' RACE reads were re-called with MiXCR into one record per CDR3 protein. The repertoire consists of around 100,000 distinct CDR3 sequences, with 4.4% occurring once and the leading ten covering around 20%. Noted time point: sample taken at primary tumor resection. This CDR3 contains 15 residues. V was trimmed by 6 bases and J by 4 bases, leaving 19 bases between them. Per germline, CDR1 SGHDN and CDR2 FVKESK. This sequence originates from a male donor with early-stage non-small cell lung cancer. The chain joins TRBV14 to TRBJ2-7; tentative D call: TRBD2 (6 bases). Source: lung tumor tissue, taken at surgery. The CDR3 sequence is CASSQRETDLYEQYF. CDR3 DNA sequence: TGTGCCAGCAGTCAACGGGAGACGGATTTGTACGAGCAGTACTTC.